The clone carrying this TCR beta chain was seen repeatedly, ten times or more. The antigen is not known. The data stem from a study of T cells in Graves' hyperthyroidism and ophthalmopathy. The TCR beta CDR3 regions underwent amplification using RNA transcripts as the source. TCR CDR3 regions were first amplified by RT-PCR with HTBI primers. One entry per CDR3 protein results from TCRdb running MiXCR on the multiplex PCR reads. The table has 600,000 to 700,000 distinct CDR3 sequences, roughly 15% seen once. Study-wide results and caveats: Expanded thyroid clonotypes (above 0.001) were mostly also found in blood. For ophthalmopathy, model prediction preceded onset by a median approximately 6 months.

What was sequenced was blood. This receptor was taken from a woman in her 40s with Graves' ophthalmopathy.

CDR3 region: CASGQGNEQYF. The CDR3 DNA reads TGTGCCTCGGGACAGGGCAACGAGCAGTACTTC. This rearrangement joins TRBV30 to TRBJ2-7; TRBD1 matches at 9 bases. The CDR3 has 11 residues. From germline, CDR1 is GTSNPN and CDR2 SVGIG (reference sequence). V shed 7 bases and J 5 bases; nucleotides not matched to a gene: 3. Full variable domain (remainder filled in from reference TRBV30 and TRBJ2-7): SQTIHQWPATLVQPVGSPLSLECTVEGTSNPNLYWYRQAAGRGLQLLFYSVGIGQISSEVPQNLSASRPQDRQFILSSKKLLLSDSGFYLCASGQGNEQYFGPGTRLTVT.